This T cell receptor (beta chain) was retrieved from a study of blood T cell repertoires in COVID-19. Study summary: Sites in the United States, Italy and Spain provided acute and convalescent COVID-19 samples. Sources were T cells, B-cell-depleted T cells, or PBMCs; the material itself was cDNA or gDNA.

To note about this clone: Other DNA sequences within the sample encode an identical CDR3.

The CDR3 totals 15 residues. Trimming removed 1 base from V and 2 bases from J, with 8 bases in between. Germline V gene lookup returns CDR1 LNHDA and CDR2 SQIVND (reference sequence). As processed by the authors: Counts of nucleated cells, estimated from reference gene primer amplification, were obtained. Assay: immunoSEQ multiplex PCR; the TCRdb copy retains only in-frame clones and omits some. V and J calls and clone size are given by that table; D and trimming were obtained from the DNA. The sample lists about 58,000 clones; just under 90% were seen once. The chain employs TRBV19 and TRBJ2-2, with D possibly being TRBD2 (6 bases). The origin of this receptor is a man aged 55 to 69 with acute or convalescent COVID-19. The source material was peripheral blood. The CDR3 DNA reads TGTGCCAGTAGTATAGCCGGGGGAAACACCGGGGAGCTGTTTTTT. Its protein is CASSIAGGNTGELFF.